This T cell receptor beta chain is drawn from a study of shared clonotypes between healthy human individuals. The wider study: A couple of women and three men aged 18 to 49 served as donors. Three plates were used per donor for CD4 naive, three for CD4 memory, two for CD8 naive and one for CD8 memory.

The CDR3 consists of 13 residues. Germline CDR1 SGHRS, CDR2 YFSETQ. J lost 8 bases, V lost 4 bases, and 7 bases had no gene match. About this clone: Its antigen is currently unknown.

Method: immunoSEQ multiplex PCR; TCRdb's copy keeps in-frame clones and lacks some. Here the sample spans about 1 million clones, 65% to 80% being singletons. Whole-study findings and limits: Donor scarcity curtailed the genetic and exposure-history diversity represented herein. Clonotypes shared by all four donors outscored non-shared clonotypes in generation probability.

Sequenced input: memory CD4+ T cells sorted from blood. Subset of the sample: CD45RA-negative fraction. The J gene is TRBJ1-2, the V gene TRBV5-1; 8 nucleotides align to TRBD1. This clonotype was obtained from a young man in good health. The CDR3 loop reads CASSRGQVEGYTF. The CDR3 coding sequence is TGCGCCAGCAGCAGGGGACAGGTGGAGGGCTACACCTTC.